These 26 T cell receptor beta chains were all obtained from the same sample, sequenced in a study of T-cell reconstitution after alpha-beta-depleted transplantation in children. This sample's TCRbeta library carried unique molecular identifier barcodes. From the PCR reads, TCRdb called clonotypes with MiXCR, one entry per CDR3 protein. The sample lists approximately 630,000 distinct CDR3 sequences, around 12% occurring once. The sequencing used PBMCs, collected before TCRalphabeta/CD19-depleted stem cell transplant. The receptors originated from a girl aged 2-10 years with congenital amegakaryocytic thrombocytopenia, due to receive a stem cell transplant.

This clonotype was recorded at least ten times. This chain joins TRBV7-6 and TRBJ2-7; weak D call: TRBD2 (6 bases). This CDR3 is 14 amino acids long. V was shortened by 6 bases and J by 0 bases, with 12 bases between the two germline ends. Germline loops: CDR1 SGHVS, CDR2 FNYEAQ. The CDR3 nucleotides read TGTGCCAGCAGTCACAGGAGGGCCTCCTACGAGCAGTACTTC. This encodes CASSHRRASYEQYF. The full variable domain, in which reference TRBV7-6 and TRBJ2-7 provide the parts outside the CDR3, is GAGVSQSPRYKVTKRGQDVALRCDPISGHVSLYWYRQALGQGPEFLTYFNYEAQQDKSGLPNDRFSAERPEGSISTLTIQRTEQRDSAMYRCASSHRRASYEQYFGPGTRLTVT.

This clonotype was picked up many times. This chain connects TRBV20-1 to TRBJ2-1, with D perhaps TRBD2 (5 bases). V lost 4 bases and J 5 bases, leaving 18 bases between the germline ends. The CDR3 is 15 amino acids. CDR1 and CDR2 (germline): DFQATT, SNEGSKA (reference sequence). The CDR3 DNA follows: TGCAGTGCTATCCAGCCCAAGCGGCCTAACAATGAGCAGTTCTTC. This gives the protein CSAIQPKRPNNEQFF.

This clonotype appeared many times. The V gene is TRBV6-1, the J gene TRBJ2-3, with a possible D match to TRBD2 (5 bases). The CDR3 extends over 15 amino acids. The V gene's germline CDR1 is MNHNS and CDR2 SASEGT. Trimming cost V 4 bases and J 1 base, with 12 bases left between them. The chain's CDR3 is CASSALRDGTDTQYF. The CDR3 coding sequence is TGTGCCAGCAGTGCGTTACGGGATGGCACAGATACGCAGTATTTT.

A note on this clonotype: This may be a read error: a much more frequent sequence differs by one nucleotide. The chain links TRBV7-6 to TRBJ1-6; D not certain. Germline V gene sequence: CDR1 SGHVS, CDR2 FNYEAQ. The CDR3 is 13 residues long. The CDR3 protein is CASSADFNSPLQF. CDR3 nucleotides: TGTGCCAGCAGCGCCGATTTCAATTCACCCCTCCAATTT.

Ten or more counts support this clonotype. The V gene is TRBV7-3, the J gene TRBJ2-3, with D tentatively TRBD2 (6 bases). This CDR3 comprises 14 residues. CDR1 is SGHTA, CDR2 FQGTGA, per germline. The germline V and J ends were trimmed by 4 bases and 0 bases, with 8 bases remaining between them. CDR3 DNA: TGTGCCAGCAGCTCGGGGGTTAGCACAGATACGCAGTATTTT. It translates to CASSSGVSTDTQYF. The full variable domain, rest sourced from reference TRBV7-3 and TRBJ2-3, is GAGVSQTPSNKVTEKGKYVELRCDPISGHTALYWYRQSLGQGPEFLIYFQGTGAADDSGLPNDRFFAVRPEGSVSTLKIQRTERGDSAVYLCASSSGVSTDTQYFGPGTRLTVL.

At least ten counts were recorded for this clonotype. This chain links TRBV5-1 with TRBJ2-2; TRBD2 matches 10 bases. The V and J ends lost 0 bases and 1 base, in that order; junction bases with no gene match: 3. The CDR3 covers 17 residues. Germline assignment: CDR1 SGHRS and CDR2 YFSETQ. CDR3 loop: CASSLALAGENTGELFF. The CDR3 coding sequence is TGCGCCAGCAGCTTGGCCCTAGCGGGAGAGAACACCGGGGAGCTGTTTTTT.

This clonotype showed up many times. The chain has TRBV20-1 and TRBJ1-1; D is unresolved. CDR1 DFQATT and CDR2 SNEGSKA come from the germline V gene (reference sequence). Trimming removed 5 bases at V and 6 bases at J, with 13 bases between. CDR3 length equals 12 residues. CDR3 sequence (DNA): TGCAGTGCTGGAGGGAGAGAACCTGAAGCTTTCTTT. Translated: CSAGGREPEAFF.

This clonotype was recorded many times. The gene calls are TRBV10-3 and TRBJ2-3; 15 bases match TRBD2. This CDR3 is built from 18 residues. J was trimmed by 4 bases and V by 6 bases; bases with no gene match: 11. Germline values: CDR1 ENHRY, CDR2 SYGVKD. CDR3: CAISGGLAGGHTSDTQYF. The CDR3 DNA is TGTGCCATCAGCGGGGGACTAGCGGGAGGCCATACGTCAGATACGCAGTATTTT.

This clonotype has at least ten counts. The rearrangement joins TRBV29-1 to TRBJ2-3; no definite D call. The length of the CDR3 is 16 residues. CDR1 and CDR2 (germline): SQVTM, ANQGSEA. Trimming cost V 1 base and J 4 bases, with 18 bases left between them. As DNA, the CDR3 is TGCAGCGTTGAAGGCCGCTTGGGGTTAAAGTCAGATACGCAGTATTTT. Translation: CSVEGRLGLKSDTQYF.

V is TRBV19 and J is TRBJ2-2; the D is unclear. The CDR3 length is 12 residues. CDR1 is LNHDA and CDR2 is SQIVND in the germline V gene (reference sequence). The V end lost 4 bases, the J end lost 7 bases, and 7 bases lay between the germline ends. CDR3 DNA sequence: TGTGCCAGTAGTAGAATTGACGGGGAGCTGTTTTTT. Protein sequence: CASSRIDGELFF.

At least ten counts were recorded for this clonotype. The chain recombines TRBV10-3 with TRBJ2-3; D remains unclear. The CDR3 is 13 residues long. Between the trimmed V and J ends, which lost 2 bases and 0 bases, there was a span of 3 bases. Germline-derived CDR1 and CDR2 are ENHRY and SYGVKD. This chain's CDR3 is CAISEISTDTQYF. The CDR3 nucleotides are TGTGCCATCAGTGAGATAAGCACAGATACGCAGTATTTT.

This clonotype was observed a handful of times. The V call is TRBV5-1, the J call TRBJ2-6; unclear D gene. Trimming left V 5 bases short and J 0 bases short, with 9 bases between. This CDR3 region has 15 residues. Germline-derived CDR1 and CDR2 are SGHRS and YFSETQ. CDR3 amino acids: CASRPGHSGANVLTF. DNA for the CDR3: TGCGCCAGCAGACCGGGTCACTCTGGGGCCAACGTCCTGACTTTC.

The rearrangement links TRBV10-3 to TRBJ2-7, with 8 bases matching TRBD2. Trimming took 5 bases from V and 2 from J; bases not matched to a gene: 5. Looked up from germline, CDR1 is ENHRY and CDR2 is SYGVKD. The CDR3 sequence is 14 residues long. The CDR3 region is CAISLAGPTYEQYF. CDR3 nucleotides: TGTGCCATCAGTCTAGCGGGCCCTACCTACGAGCAGTACTTC.

The sample holds many counts of this clonotype. The chain combines TRBV5-1 with TRBJ1-5, with D hard to call. V was shortened by 4 bases and J by 3 bases, with 14 bases between the two germline ends. Germline assignment: CDR1 SGHRS and CDR2 YFSETQ. This CDR3 has 15 residues. The CDR3 DNA sequence: TGCGCCAGCAGCGTAACTCCGGGAGACAATCAGCCCCAGCATTTT. Protein sequence: CASSVTPGDNQPQHF.

This chain uses TRBV12-3 or TRBV12-4 with TRBJ2-3, with D perhaps given as TRBD1 or TRBD2 (5 bases each). V was pared by 5 bases and J by 5 bases, with 20 bases between. This CDR3 region has 16 residues. The CDR3: CASSLGAASGRDTQYF. For the CDR3, the DNA is TGTGCCAGCAGTCTCGGGGCAGCATCCGGAAGAGATACGCAGTATTTT.

This clonotype was detected ten times or more. The chain carries TRBV20-1 and TRBJ1-4, with D hard to call. Germline assignment: CDR1 DFQATT and CDR2 SNEGSKA (reference sequence). V dropped 4 bases and J dropped 5 bases, with 5 bases sitting between them. CDR3 size: 11 residues. This CDR3 is CSAIINEKLFF. CDR3 DNA sequence: TGCAGTGCTATTATCAATGAAAAACTGTTTTTT.

As regards this clonotype: A single base separates this from a much larger clone, so it may be a read error. The rearrangement uses TRBV20-1 and TRBJ1-4; 9 nucleotides align to TRBD1. The germline CDR1 and CDR2 sequences are DFQATT and SNEGSKA (reference sequence). J lost 8 bases, V lost 4 bases, and 14 bases had no gene match. The CDR3 spans 16 residues. The CDR3 reads CSAKESGQGRGEKLFF. Here the CDR3 DNA reads TGCAGTGCTAAAGAATCCGGACAGGGGAGAGGAGAAAAACTGTTTTTT.

This clonotype came up many times. The rearrangement joins TRBV20-1 to TRBJ2-5; the match to TRBD2 covers 13 bases. Trimming took 6 bases from V and 3 from J; bases not matched to a gene: 10. CDR3 size: 16 residues. Germline CDR1 reads DFQATT; CDR2 reads SNEGSKA (reference sequence). CDR3 sequence: CSATGLAGALKETQYF. CDR3 coding DNA: TGCAGTGCCACTGGACTAGCGGGAGCGCTCAAAGAGACCCAGTACTTC.

This clonotype showed up many times. V usage is TRBV29-1 and J usage is TRBJ2-5; TRBD1 aligns across 7 bases. Trimming removed 4 bases from V and 1 base from J; junction bases left unmatched: 0. This CDR3 is built from 12 residues. The V gene's germline CDR1 is SQVTM and CDR2 ANQGSEA. The chain's CDR3 is CSVGDSQETQYF. Here the CDR3 DNA reads TGCAGCGTTGGGGACAGCCAAGAGACCCAGTACTTC. The full variable domain, with the rest looked up from reference TRBV29-1 and TRBJ2-5, is SAVISQKPSRDICQRGTSLTIQCQVDSQVTMMFWYRQQPGQSLTLIATANQGSEATYESGFVIDKFPISRPNLTFSTLTVSNMSPEDSSIYLCSVGDSQETQYFGPGTRLLVL.

This clonotype was detected only a few times. The chain is built from TRBV7-9 and TRBJ2-1; 7 nucleotides line up with TRBD1. V lost 5 bases and J lost 0; bases outside the gene matches: 7. This CDR3 is 16 amino acids long. CDR1 and CDR2 from the germline V gene are SEHNR and FQNEAQ (reference sequence). Here the CDR3 DNA reads TGTGCCAGCAGCCTAGGGGGCGTTAGCTCCTACAATGAGCAGTTCTTC. It yields the protein CASSLGGVSSYNEQFF.

This clonotype has only a few counts. The chain recombines TRBV18 with TRBJ2-7; D unresolved. CDR3 length: 13 residues. Germline CDR1 reads KGHSH; CDR2 reads LQKENI. Trimming left V 3 bases short and J 3 bases short, with 9 bases between. CDR3 loop: CASSPLPNYEQYF. The DNA of the CDR3 is TGTGCCAGCTCACCTCTTCCTAACTACGAGCAGTACTTC. The full variable domain, its missing parts supplied by reference TRBV18 and TRBJ2-7, is NAGVMQNPRHLVRRRGQEARLRCSPMKGHSHVYWYRQLPEEGLKFMVYLQKENIIDESGMPKERFSAEFPKEGPSILRIQQVVRGDSAAYFCASSPLPNYEQYFGPGTRLTVT.

This clonotype has only a few counts. The chain joins TRBV18 to TRBJ1-6; D uncertain. The CDR3 loop spans 15 amino acids. With 3 bases removed from V and 10 bases from J, the gap between germline ends came to 16 bases. Germline CDR1 is KGHSH and CDR2 is LQKENI. CDR3 region: CASSPAVSVISPLHF. The DNA of the CDR3 is TGTGCCAGCTCACCCGCGGTATCTGTTATCTCACCCCTCCACTTT.

This clonotype was counted between two and nine times. The chain couples TRBV4-1 to TRBJ1-2; unclear D gene. Germline V gene data show CDR1 as MGHRA and CDR2 as YSYEKL. The CDR3 has 12 amino acids. Deletions cut 4 bases from V and 7 bases from J, with 10 bases between. The CDR3 loop reads CASSLNSGGYTF. CDR3 nucleotides: TGCGCCAGCAGCCTAAACAGTGGTGGCTACACCTTC.

This clonotype showed up just a few times. The V gene is TRBV24-1, the J gene TRBJ2-7; 7 nucleotides match TRBD2. The CDR3 sequence is 13 residues long. The V gene end was trimmed by 5 bases and the J gene end by 4 bases; junction bases not matched to a gene: 4. Germline V gene sequence: CDR1 KGHDR, CDR2 SFDVKD. Here the CDR3 reads CATSVRGGYEQYF. The CDR3 DNA sequence: TGTGCCACCAGTGTACGGGGAGGGTACGAGCAGTACTTC.

This clonotype was picked up many times. V gene TRBV29-1 combines with J gene TRBJ2-7; D ambiguous. This CDR3 region has 13 residues. The V and J ends lost 4 bases and 2 bases respectively, with 12 bases between them. The V gene's germline CDR1 is SQVTM and CDR2 ANQGSEA. The CDR3 DNA reads TGCAGCGTTGCTTTTAGCTCTGCCTACGAGCAGTACTTC. Residues: CSVAFSSAYEQYF.

This clonotype occurred a few times. This chain joins TRBV10-3 and TRBJ2-5; the D is unclear. The CDR3 runs to 13 residues. CDR1 and CDR2 (germline): ENHRY, SYGVKD. Trimming shortened V by 1 base and J by 3 bases, and 6 bases separated the two germline ends. This CDR3 is CAISEYLEETQYF. DNA of the CDR3: TGTGCCATCAGTGAGTACCTAGAAGAGACCCAGTACTTC.